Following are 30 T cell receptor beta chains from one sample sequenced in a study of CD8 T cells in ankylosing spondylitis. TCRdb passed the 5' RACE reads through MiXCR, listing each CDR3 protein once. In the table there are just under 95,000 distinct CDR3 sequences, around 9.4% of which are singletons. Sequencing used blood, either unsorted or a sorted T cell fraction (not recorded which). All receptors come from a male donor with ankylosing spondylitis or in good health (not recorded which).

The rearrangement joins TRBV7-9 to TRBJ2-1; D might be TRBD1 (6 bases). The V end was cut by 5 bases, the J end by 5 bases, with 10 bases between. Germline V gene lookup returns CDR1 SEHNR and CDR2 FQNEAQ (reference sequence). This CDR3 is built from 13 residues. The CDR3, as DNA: TGTGCCAGCAGCCCTGGACAGAACAATGAGCAGTTCTTC. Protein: CASSPGQNNEQFF.

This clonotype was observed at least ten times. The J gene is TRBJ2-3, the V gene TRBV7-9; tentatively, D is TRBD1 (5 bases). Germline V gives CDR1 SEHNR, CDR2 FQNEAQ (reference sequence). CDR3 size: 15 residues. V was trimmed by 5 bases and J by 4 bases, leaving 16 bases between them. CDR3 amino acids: CASSRPGIEPDTQYF. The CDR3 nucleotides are TGTGCCAGCAGCCGCCCAGGGATAGAGCCAGATACGCAGTATTTT. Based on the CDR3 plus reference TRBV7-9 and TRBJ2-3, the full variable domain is DTGVSQNPRHKITKRGQNVTFRCDPISEHNRLYWYRQTLGQGPEFLTYFQNEAQLEKSRLLSDRFSAERPKGSFSTLEIQRTEQGDSAMYLCASSRPGIEPDTQYFGPGTRLTVL.

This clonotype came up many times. The CDR3 loop reads CATSDLSRTGVETQYF. CDR3 in DNA: TGTGCCACCAGTGATTTGTCGCGGACAGGGGTTGAGACCCAGTACTTC. The J gene is TRBJ2-5, the V gene TRBV24-1; TRBD1 matches 9 bases. Trimming at V came to 0 bases and at J to 5 bases, leaving 6 bases not matched to a gene. Germline CDR1 reads KGHDR; CDR2 reads SFDVKD. The CDR3 consists of 16 residues.

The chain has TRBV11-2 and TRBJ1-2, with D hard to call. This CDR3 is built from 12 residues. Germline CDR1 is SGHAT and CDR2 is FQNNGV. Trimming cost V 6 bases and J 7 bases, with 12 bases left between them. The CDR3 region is CASSLAWGGYTF. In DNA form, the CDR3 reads TGTGCCAGCAGTCTAGCGTGGGGTGGCTACACCTTC.

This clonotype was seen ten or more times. CDR3 sequence reads: CSARDSGGFRDEQFF. For the CDR3, the DNA is TGCAGTGCTAGAGATTCGGGGGGGTTTCGCGATGAGCAGTTCTTC. This sequence joins TRBV20-1 and TRBJ2-1, with 8 bases fitting TRBD2. Germline values: CDR1 DFQATT, CDR2 SNEGSKA (reference sequence). The CDR3 is 15 amino acids. Trimming removed 0 bases from V and 8 bases from J; junction bases left unmatched: 9.

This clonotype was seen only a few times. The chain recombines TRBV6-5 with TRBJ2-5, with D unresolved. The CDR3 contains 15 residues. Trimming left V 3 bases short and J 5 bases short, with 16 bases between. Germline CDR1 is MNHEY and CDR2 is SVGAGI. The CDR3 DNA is TGTGCCAGCAGTTATATCTCCGGTTTATCGGAGACCCAGTACTTC. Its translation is CASSYISGLSETQYF.

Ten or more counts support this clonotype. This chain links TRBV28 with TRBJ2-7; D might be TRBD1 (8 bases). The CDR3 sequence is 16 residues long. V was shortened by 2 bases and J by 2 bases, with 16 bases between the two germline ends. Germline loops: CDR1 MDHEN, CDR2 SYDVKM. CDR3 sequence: CASSLPTGGDPYEQYF. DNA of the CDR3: TGTGCCAGCAGTTTACCCACAGGGGGGGACCCCTACGAGCAGTACTTC.

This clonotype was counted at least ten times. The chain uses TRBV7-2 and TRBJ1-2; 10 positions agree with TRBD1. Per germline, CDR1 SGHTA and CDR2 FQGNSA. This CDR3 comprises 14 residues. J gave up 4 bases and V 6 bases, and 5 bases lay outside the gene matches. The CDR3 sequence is CASSPGQGTYGYTF. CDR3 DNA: TGTGCCAGCAGTCCGGGACAGGGGACCTATGGCTACACCTTC.

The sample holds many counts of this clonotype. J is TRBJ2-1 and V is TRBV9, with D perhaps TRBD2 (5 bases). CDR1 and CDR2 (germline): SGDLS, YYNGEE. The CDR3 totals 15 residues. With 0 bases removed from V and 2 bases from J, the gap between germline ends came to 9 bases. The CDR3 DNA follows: TGTGCCAGCAGCGTAGACAGCGGTCCCTACAATGAGCAGTTCTTC. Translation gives CASSVDSGPYNEQFF.

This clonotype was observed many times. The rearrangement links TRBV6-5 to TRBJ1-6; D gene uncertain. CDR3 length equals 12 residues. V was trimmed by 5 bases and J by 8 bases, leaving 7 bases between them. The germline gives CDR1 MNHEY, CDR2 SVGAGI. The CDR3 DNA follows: TGTGCCAGCAGTGGTGGGGATTCACCCCTCCACTTT. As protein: CASSGGDSPLHF.

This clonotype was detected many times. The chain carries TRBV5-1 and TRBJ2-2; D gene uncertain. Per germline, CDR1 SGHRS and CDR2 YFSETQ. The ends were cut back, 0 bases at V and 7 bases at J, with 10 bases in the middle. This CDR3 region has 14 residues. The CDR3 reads CASSLGAQNGELFF. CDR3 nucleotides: TGCGCCAGCAGCTTGGGGGCGCAAAACGGGGAGCTGTTTTTT.

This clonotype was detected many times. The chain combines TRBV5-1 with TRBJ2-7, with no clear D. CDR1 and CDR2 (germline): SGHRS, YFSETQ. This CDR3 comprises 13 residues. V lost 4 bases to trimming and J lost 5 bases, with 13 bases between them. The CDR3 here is CASSPESSDEQYF. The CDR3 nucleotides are TGCGCCAGCAGCCCTGAGTCCTCAGACGAGCAGTACTTC.

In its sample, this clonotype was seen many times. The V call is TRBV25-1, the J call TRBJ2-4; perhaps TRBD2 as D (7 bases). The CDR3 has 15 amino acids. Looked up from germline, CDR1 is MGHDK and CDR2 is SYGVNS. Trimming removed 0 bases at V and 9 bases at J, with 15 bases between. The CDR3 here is CASSEYRGGGSIQYF. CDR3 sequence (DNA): TGTGCCAGCAGTGAATATAGGGGGGGGGGAAGCATTCAGTACTTC. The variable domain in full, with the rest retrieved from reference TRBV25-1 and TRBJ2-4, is EADIYQTPRYLVIGTGKKITLECSQTMGHDKMYWYQQDPGMELHLIHYSYGVNSTEKGDLSSESTVSRIRTEHFPLTLESARPSHTSQYLCASSEYRGGGSIQYFGAGTRLSVL.

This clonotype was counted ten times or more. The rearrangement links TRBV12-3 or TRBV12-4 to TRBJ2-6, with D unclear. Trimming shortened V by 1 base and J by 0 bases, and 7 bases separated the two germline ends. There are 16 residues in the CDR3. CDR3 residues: CASSLVVGSGANVLTF. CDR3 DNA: TGTGCCAGCAGTTTAGTGGTCGGCTCTGGGGCCAACGTCCTGACTTTC.

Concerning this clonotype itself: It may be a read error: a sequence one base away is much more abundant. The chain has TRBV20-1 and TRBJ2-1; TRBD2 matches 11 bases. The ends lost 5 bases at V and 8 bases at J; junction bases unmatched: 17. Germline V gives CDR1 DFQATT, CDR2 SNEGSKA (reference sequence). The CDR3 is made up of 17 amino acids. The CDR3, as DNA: TGCAGTGCTGGACCTGGTCTAGCGGGGGGCCTAACGCATGAGCAGTTCTTC. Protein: CSAGPGLAGGLTHEQFF.

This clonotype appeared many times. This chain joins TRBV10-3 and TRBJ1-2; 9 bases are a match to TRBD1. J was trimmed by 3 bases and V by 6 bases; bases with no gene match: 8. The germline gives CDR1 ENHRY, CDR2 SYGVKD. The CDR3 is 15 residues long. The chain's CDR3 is CAIREDRGYHYGYTF. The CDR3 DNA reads TGTGCCATCAGGGAGGACAGGGGATACCACTATGGCTACACCTTC.

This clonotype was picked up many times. The CDR3 sequence is CASSFRGSYEQYF. The CDR3 DNA is TGTGCCAGCAGTTTTAGGGGCTCCTACGAGCAGTACTTC. The V call is TRBV12-3 or TRBV12-4, the J call TRBJ2-7; D is possibly TRBD1 (5 bases). This CDR3 contains 13 residues. Trimming removed 3 bases from V and 0 bases from J, with 6 bases in between.

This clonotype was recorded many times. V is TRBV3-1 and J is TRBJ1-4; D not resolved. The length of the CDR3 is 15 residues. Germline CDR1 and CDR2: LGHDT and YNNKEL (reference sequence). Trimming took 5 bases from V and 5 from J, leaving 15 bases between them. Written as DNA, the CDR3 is TGTGCCAGCAGCAATTCCGACAACAGAAATGAAAAACTGTTTTTT. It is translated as CASSNSDNRNEKLFF.

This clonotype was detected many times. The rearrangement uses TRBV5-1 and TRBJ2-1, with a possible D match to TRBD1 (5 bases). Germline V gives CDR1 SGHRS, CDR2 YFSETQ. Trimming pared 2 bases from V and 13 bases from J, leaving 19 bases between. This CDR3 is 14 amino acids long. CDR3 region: CASSFGPSLGLQFF. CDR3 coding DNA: TGCGCCAGCAGCTTCGGCCCCTCCCTGGGGCTTCAGTTCTTC. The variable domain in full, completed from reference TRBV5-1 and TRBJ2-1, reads KAGVTQTPRYLIKTRGQQVTLSCSPISGHRSVSWYQQTPGQGLQFLFEYFSETQRNKGNFPGRFSGRQFSNSRSEMNVSTLELGDSALYLCASSFGPSLGLQFFGPGTRLTVL.

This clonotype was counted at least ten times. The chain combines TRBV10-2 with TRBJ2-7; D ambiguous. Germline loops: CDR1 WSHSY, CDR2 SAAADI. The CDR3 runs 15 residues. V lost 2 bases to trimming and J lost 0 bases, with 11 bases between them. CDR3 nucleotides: TGCGCCAGCAGTGAGCCTCGTAAGAGCTCCTACGAGCAGTACTTC. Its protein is CASSEPRKSSYEQYF.

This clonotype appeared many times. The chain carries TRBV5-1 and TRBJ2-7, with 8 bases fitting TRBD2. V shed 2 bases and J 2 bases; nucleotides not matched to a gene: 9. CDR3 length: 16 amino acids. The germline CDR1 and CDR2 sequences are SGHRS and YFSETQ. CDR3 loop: CASSFPGGGGPYEQYF. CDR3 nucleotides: TGCGCCAGCAGCTTCCCGGGAGGGGGGGGACCCTACGAGCAGTACTTC.

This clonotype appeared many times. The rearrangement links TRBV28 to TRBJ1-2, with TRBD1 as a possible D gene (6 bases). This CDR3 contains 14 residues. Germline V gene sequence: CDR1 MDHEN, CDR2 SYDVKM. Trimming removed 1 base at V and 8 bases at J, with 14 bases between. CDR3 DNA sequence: TGTGCCAGCAGTTTATCCCGGGACATAGGGGGCTACACCTTC. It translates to CASSLSRDIGGYTF.

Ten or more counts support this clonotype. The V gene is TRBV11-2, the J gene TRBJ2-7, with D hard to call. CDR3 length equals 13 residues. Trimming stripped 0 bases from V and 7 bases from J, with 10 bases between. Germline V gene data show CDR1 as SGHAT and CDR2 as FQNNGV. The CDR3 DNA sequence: TGTGCCAGCAGCTTAGAACGGGTGTGGGAGCAGTACTTC. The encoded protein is CASSLERVWEQYF.

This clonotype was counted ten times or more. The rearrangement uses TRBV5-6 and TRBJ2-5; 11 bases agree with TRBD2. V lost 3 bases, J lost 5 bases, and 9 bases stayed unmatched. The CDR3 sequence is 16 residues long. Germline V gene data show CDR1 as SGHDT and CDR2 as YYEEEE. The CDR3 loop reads CASSSIAGGLVETQYF. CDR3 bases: TGTGCCAGCAGCTCCATAGCGGGGGGGCTTGTCGAGACCCAGTACTTC.

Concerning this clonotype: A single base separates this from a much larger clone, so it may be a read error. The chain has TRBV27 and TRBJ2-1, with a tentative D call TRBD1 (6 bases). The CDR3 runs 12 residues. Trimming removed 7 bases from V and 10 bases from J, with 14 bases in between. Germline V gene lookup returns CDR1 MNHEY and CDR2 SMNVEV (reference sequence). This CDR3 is CASNYRAGEQFF. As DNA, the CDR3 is TGTGCCAGCAACTACAGGGCCGGCGAGCAGTTCTTC.

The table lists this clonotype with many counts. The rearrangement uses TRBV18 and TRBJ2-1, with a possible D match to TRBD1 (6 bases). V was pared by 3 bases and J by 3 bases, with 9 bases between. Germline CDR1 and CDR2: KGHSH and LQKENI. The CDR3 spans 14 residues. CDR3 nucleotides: TGTGCCAGCTCACCGTCAGGGGTCTACAATGAGCAGTTCTTC. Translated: CASSPSGVYNEQFF.

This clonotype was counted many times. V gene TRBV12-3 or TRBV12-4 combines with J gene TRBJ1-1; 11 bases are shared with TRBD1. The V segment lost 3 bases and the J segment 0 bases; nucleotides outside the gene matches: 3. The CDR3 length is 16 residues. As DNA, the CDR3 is TGTGCCAGCAGTTTTGGGACAGGGGGGATGAACACTGAAGCTTTCTTT. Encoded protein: CASSFGTGGMNTEAFF.

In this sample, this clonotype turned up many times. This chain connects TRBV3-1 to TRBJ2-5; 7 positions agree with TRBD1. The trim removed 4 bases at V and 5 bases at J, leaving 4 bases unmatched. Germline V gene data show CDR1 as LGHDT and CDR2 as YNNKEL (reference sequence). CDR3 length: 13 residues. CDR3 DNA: TGTGCCAGCAGCCCACAGGGGTCTGAGACCCAGTACTTC. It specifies CASSPQGSETQYF.

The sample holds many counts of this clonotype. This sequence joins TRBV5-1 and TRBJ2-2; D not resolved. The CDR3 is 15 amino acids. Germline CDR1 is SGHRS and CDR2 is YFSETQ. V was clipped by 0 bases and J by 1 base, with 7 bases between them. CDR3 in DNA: TGCGCCAGCAGCTTGGAGACACAGAACACCGGGGAGCTGTTTTTT. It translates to CASSLETQNTGELFF.

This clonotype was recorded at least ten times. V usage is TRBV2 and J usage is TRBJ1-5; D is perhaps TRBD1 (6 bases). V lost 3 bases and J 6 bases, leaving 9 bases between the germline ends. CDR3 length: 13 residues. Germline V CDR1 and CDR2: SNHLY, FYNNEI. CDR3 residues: CASSERGTQPQHF. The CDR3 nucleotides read TGTGCCAGCAGTGAGAGGGGGACTCAGCCCCAGCATTTT. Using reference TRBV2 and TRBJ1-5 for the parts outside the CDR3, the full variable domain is EPEVTQTPSHQVTQMGQEVILRCVPISNHLYFYWYRQILGQKVEFLVSFYNNEISEKSEIFDDQFSVERPDGSNFTLKIRSTKLEDSAMYFCASSERGTQPQHFGDGTRLSIL.